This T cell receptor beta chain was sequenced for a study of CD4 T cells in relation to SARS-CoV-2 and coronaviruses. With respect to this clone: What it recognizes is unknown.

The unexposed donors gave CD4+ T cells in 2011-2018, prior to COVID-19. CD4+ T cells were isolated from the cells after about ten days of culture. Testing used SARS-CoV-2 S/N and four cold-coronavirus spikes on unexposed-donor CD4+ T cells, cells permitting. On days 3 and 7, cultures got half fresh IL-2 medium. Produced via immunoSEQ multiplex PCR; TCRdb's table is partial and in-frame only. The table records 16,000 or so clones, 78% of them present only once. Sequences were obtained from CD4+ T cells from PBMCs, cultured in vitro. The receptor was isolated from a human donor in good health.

This chain's CDR3 is CASSSTSSDTQYF. The CDR3 DNA reads as TGCGCCAGCAGCTCGACTAGCTCAGATACGCAGTATTTT. This rearrangement joins TRBV5-1 to TRBJ2-3; 7 bases match TRBD2. Germline V gene sequence: CDR1 SGHRS, CDR2 YFSETQ. The V gene end was trimmed by 3 bases and the J gene end by 4 bases; junction bases not matched to a gene: 2. CDR3 length: 13 amino acids.